Described below is a single T cell receptor (beta chain) sequence and its context. Looked up from germline, CDR1 is SGHRS and CDR2 is YFSETQ. V was clipped by 5 bases and J by 2 bases; unmatched bases: 8. CDR3 length: 16 residues. The entry originates in a study of technical replicates of blood from a handful of donors. Data came from immunoSEQ multiplex PCR; TCRdb stores just in-frame clones and leaves some out. Among 50,000 to 55,000 clones listed, more than 70% were seen once. The V gene is TRBV5-1, the J gene TRBJ2-1; 9 bases fit TRBD1. The source material was PBMCs. This clonotype was obtained from a human donor in good health. Some clones in this sample may be carry-over from other donors' samples. The DNA of the CDR3 is TGCGCCAGCAGTCCGTTGGGACAGGGAACCTACAATGAGCAGTTCTTC. Protein product: CASSPLGQGTYNEQFF.